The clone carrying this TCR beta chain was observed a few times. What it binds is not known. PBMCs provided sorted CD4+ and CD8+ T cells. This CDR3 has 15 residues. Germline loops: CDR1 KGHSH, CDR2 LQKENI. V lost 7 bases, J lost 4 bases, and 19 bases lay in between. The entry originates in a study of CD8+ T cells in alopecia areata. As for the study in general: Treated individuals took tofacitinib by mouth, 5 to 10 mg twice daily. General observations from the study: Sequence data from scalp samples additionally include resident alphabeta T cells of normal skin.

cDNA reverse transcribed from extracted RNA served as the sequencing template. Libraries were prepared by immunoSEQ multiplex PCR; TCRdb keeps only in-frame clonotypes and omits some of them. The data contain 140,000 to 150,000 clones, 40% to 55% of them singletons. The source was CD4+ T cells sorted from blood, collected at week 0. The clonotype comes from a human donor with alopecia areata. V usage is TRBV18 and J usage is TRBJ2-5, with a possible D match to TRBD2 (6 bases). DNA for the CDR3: TGTGCCAGCTTGCGGACTAAAAAGACTTCAGAGACCCAGTACTTC. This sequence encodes CASLRTKKTSETQYF.